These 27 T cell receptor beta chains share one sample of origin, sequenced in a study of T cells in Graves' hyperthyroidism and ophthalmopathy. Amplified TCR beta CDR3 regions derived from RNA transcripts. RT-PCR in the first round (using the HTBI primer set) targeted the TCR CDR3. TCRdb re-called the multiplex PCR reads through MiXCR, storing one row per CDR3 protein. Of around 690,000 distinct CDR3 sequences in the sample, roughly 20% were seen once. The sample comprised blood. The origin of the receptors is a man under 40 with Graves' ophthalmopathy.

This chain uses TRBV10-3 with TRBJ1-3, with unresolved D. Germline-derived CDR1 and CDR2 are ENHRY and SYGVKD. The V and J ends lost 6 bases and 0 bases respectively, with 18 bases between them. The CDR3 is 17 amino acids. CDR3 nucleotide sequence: TGTGCCATCAGGAATGGCGCAGGAGACAACTCTGGAAACACCATATATTTT. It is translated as CAIRNGAGDNSGNTIYF.

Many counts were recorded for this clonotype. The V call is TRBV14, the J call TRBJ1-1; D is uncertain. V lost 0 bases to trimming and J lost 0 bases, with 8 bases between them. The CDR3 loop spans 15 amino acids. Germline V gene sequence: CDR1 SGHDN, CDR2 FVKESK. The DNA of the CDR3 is TGTGCCAGCAGCCAAGACAGTACCTTGAACACTGAAGCTTTCTTT. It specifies CASSQDSTLNTEAFF.

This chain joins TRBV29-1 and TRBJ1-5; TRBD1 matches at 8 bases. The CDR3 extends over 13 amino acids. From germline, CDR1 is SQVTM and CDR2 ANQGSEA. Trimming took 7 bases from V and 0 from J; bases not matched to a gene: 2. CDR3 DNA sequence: TGCAGCGCGGACAGGGTTAGCAATCAGCCCCAGCATTTT. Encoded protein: CSADRVSNQPQHF.

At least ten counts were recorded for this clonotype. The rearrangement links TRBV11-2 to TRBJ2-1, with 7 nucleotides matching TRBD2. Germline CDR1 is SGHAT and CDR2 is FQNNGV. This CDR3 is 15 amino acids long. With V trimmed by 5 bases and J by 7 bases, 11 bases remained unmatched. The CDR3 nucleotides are TGTGCCAGCAGCCCGTCGGCGGGAGTGCAGAATGAGCAGTTCTTC. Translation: CASSPSAGVQNEQFF.

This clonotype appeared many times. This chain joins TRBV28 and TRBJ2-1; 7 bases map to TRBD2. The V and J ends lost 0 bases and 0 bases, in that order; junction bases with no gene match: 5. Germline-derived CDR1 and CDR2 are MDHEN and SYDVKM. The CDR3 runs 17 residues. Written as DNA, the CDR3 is TGTGCCAGCAGTTTATGGGTAGCGGGTCGCTCCTACAATGAGCAGTTCTTC. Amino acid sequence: CASSLWVAGRSYNEQFF.

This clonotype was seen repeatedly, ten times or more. The chain's CDR3 is CSEGGQLNTEAFF. The CDR3 DNA sequence: TGCAGTGAAGGGGGACAGTTGAACACTGAAGCTTTCTTT. The chain has TRBV20-1 and TRBJ1-1, with 7 bases identical to TRBD1. CDR1 and CDR2 (germline): DFQATT, SNEGSKA (reference sequence). The V and J ends lost 7 bases and 0 bases, in that order; junction bases with no gene match: 5. This CDR3 has 13 amino acids.

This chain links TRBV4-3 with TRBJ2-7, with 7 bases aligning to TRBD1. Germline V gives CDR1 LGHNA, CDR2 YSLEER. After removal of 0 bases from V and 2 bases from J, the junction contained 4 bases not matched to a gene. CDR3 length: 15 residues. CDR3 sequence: CASSQDLQGAYEQYF. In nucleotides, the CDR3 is TGCGCCAGCAGCCAAGATCTCCAGGGGGCCTACGAGCAGTACTTC.

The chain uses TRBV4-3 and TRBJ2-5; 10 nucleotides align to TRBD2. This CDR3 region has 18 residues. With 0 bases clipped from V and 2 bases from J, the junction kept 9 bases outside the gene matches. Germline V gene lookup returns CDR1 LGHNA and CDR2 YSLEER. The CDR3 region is CASSQDTASGSGQETQYF. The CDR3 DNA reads TGCGCCAGCAGCCAAGATACGGCTAGCGGGAGTGGGCAAGAGACCCAGTACTTC.

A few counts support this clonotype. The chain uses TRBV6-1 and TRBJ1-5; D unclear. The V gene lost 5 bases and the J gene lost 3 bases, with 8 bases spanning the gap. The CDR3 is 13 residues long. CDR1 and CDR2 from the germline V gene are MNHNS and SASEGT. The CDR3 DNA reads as TGTGCCAGCAGTTCCAGACCCAATCAGCCCCAGCATTTT. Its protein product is CASSSRPNQPQHF.

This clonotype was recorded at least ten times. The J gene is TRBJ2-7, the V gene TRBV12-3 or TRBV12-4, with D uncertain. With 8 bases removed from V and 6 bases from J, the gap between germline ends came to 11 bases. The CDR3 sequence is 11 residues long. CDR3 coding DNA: TGTGCCAGCCGAAAATCGGGCGAGCAGTACTTC. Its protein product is CASRKSGEQYF.

CDR3 coding DNA: TGTGCCAGCAGGGCGACAGGGGGCAGGGAGACCCAGTACTTC. Its translation is CASRATGGRETQYF. The V gene is TRBV28, the J gene TRBJ2-5, with TRBD1 matching 10 bases. V lost 6 bases and J lost 5; bases outside the gene matches: 6. CDR1 and CDR2 from the germline V gene are MDHEN and SYDVKM. The CDR3 consists of 14 residues.

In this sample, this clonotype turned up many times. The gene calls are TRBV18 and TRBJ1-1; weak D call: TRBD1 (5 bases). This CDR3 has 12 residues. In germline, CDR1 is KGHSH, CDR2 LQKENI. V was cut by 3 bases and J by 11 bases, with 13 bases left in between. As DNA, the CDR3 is TGTGCCAGCTCACCGCCCCAGGGAAAGGCTTTCTTT. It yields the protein CASSPPQGKAFF.

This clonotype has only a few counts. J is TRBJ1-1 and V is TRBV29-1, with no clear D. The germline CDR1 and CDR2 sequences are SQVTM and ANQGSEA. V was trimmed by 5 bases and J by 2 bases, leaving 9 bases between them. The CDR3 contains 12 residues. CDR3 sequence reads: CSVRRENTEAFF. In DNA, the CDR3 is TGCAGCGTTCGACGGGAAAACACTGAAGCTTTCTTT.

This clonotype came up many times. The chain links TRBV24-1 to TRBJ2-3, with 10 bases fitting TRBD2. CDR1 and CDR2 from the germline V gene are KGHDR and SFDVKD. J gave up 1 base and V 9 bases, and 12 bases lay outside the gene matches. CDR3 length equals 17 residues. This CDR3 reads CATSAGLAGDGTDTQYF. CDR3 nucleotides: TGTGCCACCTCTGCGGGGCTAGCGGGAGACGGCACAGATACGCAGTATTTT.

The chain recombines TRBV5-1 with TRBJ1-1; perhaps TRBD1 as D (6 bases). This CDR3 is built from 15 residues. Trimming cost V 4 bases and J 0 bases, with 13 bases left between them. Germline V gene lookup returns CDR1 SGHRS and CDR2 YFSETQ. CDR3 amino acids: CASSRGGTMNTEAFF. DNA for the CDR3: TGCGCCAGCAGCCGAGGGGGTACAATGAACACTGAAGCTTTCTTT. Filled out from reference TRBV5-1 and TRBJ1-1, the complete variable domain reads KAGVTQTPRYLIKTRGQQVTLSCSPISGHRSVSWYQQTPGQGLQFLFEYFSETQRNKGNFPGRFSGRQFSNSRSEMNVSTLELGDSALYLCASSRGGTMNTEAFFGQGTRLTVV.

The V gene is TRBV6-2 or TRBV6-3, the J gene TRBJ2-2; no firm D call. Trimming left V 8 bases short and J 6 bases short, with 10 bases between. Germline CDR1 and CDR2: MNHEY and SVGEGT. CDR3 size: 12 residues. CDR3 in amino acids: CASWTWPGELFF. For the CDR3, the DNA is TGTGCCAGCTGGACCTGGCCCGGGGAGCTGTTTTTT.

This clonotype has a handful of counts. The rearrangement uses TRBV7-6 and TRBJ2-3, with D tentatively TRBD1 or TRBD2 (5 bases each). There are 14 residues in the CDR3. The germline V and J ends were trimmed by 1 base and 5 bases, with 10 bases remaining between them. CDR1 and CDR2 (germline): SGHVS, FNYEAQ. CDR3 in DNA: TGTGCCAGCAGCTTAGGTGCAGGGAGAGATACGCAGTATTTT. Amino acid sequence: CASSLGAGRDTQYF.

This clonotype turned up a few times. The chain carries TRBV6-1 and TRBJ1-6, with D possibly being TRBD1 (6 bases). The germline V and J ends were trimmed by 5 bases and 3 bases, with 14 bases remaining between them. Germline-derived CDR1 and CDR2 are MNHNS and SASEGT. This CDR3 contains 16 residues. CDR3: CASSPTRTVYNSPLHF. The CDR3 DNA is TGTGCCAGCAGTCCTACGAGGACAGTCTATAATTCACCCCTCCACTTT.

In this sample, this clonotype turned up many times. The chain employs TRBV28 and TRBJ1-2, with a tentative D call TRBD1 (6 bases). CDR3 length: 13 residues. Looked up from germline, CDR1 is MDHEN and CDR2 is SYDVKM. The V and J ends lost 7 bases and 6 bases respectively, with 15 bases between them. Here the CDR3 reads CASTITGRDGYTF. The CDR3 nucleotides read TGTGCCAGCACAATAACAGGGAGGGATGGCTACACCTTC.

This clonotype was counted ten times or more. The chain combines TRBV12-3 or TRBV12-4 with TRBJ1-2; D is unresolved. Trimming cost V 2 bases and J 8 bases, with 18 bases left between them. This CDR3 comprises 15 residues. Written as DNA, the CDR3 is TGTGCCAGCAGTTTAAGTATGTTGGTGGCCGGCGGCTACACCTTC. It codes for CASSLSMLVAGGYTF.

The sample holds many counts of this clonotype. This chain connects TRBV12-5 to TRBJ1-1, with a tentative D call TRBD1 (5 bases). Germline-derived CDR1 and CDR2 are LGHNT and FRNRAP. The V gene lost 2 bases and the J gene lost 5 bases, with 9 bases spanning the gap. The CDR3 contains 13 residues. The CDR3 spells CASGLSRGTEAFF. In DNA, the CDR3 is TGTGCTAGTGGTTTGTCCCGGGGGACTGAAGCTTTCTTT.

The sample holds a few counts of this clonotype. The CDR3, as DNA: TGTGCCAGCAAGCCGGGGGGTCCCTACAATGAGCAGTTCTTC. Protein product: CASKPGGPYNEQFF. The J gene is TRBJ2-1, the V gene TRBV28, with TRBD2 matching 7 bases. Trimming cost V 7 bases and J 2 bases; bases outside gene matches: 5. CDR3 length equals 14 residues. Germline V gives CDR1 MDHEN, CDR2 SYDVKM.

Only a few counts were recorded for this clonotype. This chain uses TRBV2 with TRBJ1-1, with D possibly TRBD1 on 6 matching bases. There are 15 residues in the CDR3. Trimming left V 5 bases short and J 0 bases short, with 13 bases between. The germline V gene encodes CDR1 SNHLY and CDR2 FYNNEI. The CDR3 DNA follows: TGTGCCAGCAGTCCCAGGTACAGGGTGAACACTGAAGCTTTCTTT. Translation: CASSPRYRVNTEAFF.

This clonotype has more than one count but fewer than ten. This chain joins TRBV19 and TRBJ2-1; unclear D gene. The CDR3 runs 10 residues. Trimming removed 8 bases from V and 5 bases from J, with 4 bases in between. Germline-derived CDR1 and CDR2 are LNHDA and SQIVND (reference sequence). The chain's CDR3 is CASGDNEQFF. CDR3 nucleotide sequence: TGTGCCAGTGGGGACAATGAGCAGTTCTTC.

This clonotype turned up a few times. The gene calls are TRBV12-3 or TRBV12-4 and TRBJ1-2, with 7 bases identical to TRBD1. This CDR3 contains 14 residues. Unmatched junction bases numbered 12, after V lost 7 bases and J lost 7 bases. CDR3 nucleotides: TGTGCCAGCACCACGGAGAGGGGGCTGGGTGGCTACACCTTC. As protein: CASTTERGLGGYTF.

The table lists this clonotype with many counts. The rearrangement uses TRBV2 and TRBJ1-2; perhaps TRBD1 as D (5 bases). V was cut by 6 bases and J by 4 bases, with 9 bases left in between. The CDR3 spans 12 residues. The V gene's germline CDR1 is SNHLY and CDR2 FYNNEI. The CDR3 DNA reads TGTGCCAGCAGGGAGGGGATCTATGGCTACACCTTC. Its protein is CASREGIYGYTF.

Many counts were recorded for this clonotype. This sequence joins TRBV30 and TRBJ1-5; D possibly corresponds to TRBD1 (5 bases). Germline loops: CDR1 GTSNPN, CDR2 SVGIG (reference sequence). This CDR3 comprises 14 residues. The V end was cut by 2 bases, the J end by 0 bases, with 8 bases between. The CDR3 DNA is TGTGCCTGGAGTCTGGGGGATAGCAATCAGCCCCAGCATTTT. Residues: CAWSLGDSNQPQHF.